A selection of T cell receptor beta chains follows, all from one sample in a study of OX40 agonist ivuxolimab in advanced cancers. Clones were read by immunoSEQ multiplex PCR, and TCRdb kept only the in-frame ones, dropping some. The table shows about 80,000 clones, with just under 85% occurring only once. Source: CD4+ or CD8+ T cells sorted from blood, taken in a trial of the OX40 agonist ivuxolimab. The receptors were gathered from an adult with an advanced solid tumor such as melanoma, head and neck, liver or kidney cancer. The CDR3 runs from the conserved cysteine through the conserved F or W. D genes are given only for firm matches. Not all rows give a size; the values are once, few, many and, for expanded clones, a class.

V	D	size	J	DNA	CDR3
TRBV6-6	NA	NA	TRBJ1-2	TGTGCCAGCAGTCTACGGGGAGGGGAGGTATATGGCTACACCTTC	CASSLRGGEVYGYTF
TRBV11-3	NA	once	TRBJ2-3	TGTGCCAGCAGCTTAGGCCGTAGCACAGATACGCAGTATTTT	CASSLGRSTDTQYF
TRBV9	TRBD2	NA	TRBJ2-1	TGTGCCAGCAGCGTAGAAGCGGGAGTCTGGAATGAGCAGTTCTTC	CASSVEAGVWNEQFF
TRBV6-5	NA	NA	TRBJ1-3	TGTGCCAGCAGACCCTCCGGGCACTCTGGAAACACCATATATTTT	CASRPSGHSGNTIYF
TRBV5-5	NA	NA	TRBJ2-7	TGTGCCAGCAGCATTACGACAGGATACGAGCAGTACTTC	CASSITTGYEQYF
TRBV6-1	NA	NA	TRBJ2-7	TGTGCCAGCAGATTCGACAGCTCCTACGAGCAGTACTTC	CASRFDSSYEQYF
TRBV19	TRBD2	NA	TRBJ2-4	TGTGCCAGTACCCCTGGACTAGCGGGGGCCTTTCTAGCCAAAAACATTCAGTACTTC	CASTPGLAGAFLAKNIQYF
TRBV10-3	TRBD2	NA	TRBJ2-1	TGTGCCATCAGCCGGACTAGCGGGGACAATGAGCAGTTCTTC	CAISRTSGDNEQFF
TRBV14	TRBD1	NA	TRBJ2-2	TGTGCCAGCAGCCAAGACTCAGGGGGCACCGGGGAGCTGTTTTTT	CASSQDSGGTGELFF
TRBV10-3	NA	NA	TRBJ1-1	TGTGCCATCAGTGATAAGAGGAACACTGAAGCTTTCTTT	CAISDKRNTEAFF
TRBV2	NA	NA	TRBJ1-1	TGTGCCAGCCGTGACACTGAAGCTTTCTTT	CASRDTEAFF
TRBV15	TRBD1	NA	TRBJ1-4	TGTGCCACCAGCAAACAGGGACAGAAAAATGAAAAACTGTTTTTT	CATSKQGQKNEKLFF
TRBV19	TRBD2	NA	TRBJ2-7	TGTGCCAGTAGTATCCTCAACGGACTAGGTGCCCACGAGCAGTACTTC	CASSILNGLGAHEQYF
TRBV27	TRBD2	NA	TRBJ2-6	TGTGCCAGCAGTCTAGCGGGGGGCCAATCTGGGGCCAACGTCCTGACTTTC	CASSLAGGQSGANVLTF
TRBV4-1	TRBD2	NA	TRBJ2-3	TGCGCCAGCAGCCAGGGACTAGCGGGGAACACAGATACGCAGTATTTT	CASSQGLAGNTDTQYF
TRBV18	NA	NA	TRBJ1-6	TGTGCCAGCTCACCGATAGCAGGGAACTCACCCCTCCACTTT	CASSPIAGNSPLHF
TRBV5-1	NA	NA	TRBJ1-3	TGCGCCAGCAGCTTGGTCGGGTCAGGGTACGGAAACACCATATATTTT	CASSLVGSGYGNTIYF
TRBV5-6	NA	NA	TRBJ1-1	TGTGCCAGCAGCTTGGTCGGCCCAAACACTGAAGCTTTCTTT	CASSLVGPNTEAFF
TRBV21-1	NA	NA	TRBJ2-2	TGTGCCAGCAGCGTGAACATGGGCCTCGGGGAGCTGTTTTTT	CASSVNMGLGELFF
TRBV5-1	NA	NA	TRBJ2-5	TGCGCCAGCAGCCCGGCCGCGCATCAAGAGACCCAGTACTTC	CASSPAAHQETQYF
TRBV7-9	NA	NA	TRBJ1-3	TGTGTCAGCAGCCCCCCCTTCAGGTCTGGAAACACCATATATTTT	CVSSPPFRSGNTIYF
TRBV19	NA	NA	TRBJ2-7	TGTGCCAGTATGGGGGACCGCTCCTACGAGCAGTACTTC	CASMGDRSYEQYF
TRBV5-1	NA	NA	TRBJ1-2	TGCGCCAGCAGTGTTCAAGGACCCTATAACTATGGCTACACCTTC	CASSVQGPYNYGYTF
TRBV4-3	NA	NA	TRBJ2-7	TGCGCCAGCAGCCAAGGAACCGGGATAGCCTACGAGCAGTACTTC	CASSQGTGIAYEQYF
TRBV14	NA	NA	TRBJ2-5	TGTGCCAGCAGCCACTCACTGGGAGAGGGGCCCCAGTACTTC	CASSHSLGEGPQYF
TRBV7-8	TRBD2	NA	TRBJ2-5	TGTGCCAGCAGTAAGACGGTCGGACTAGCGGGGGAGACCCAGTACTTC	CASSKTVGLAGETQYF
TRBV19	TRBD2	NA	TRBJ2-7	TGTGCCAGTAGTATAGTAGCGGGAGTTTCCTACGAGCAGTACTTC	CASSIVAGVSYEQYF
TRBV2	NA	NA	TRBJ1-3	TGTGCCAGCAGACGGGATCGTGGAAACACCATATATTTT	CASRRDRGNTIYF
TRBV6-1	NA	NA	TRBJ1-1	TGTGCCATCGTACTTATAGGAGGGAGCACTGAAGCTTTCTTT	CAIVLIGGSTEAFF
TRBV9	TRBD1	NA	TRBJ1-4	TGTGCCAGCAGTCGAGGGGGCGTTGAAAAACTGTTTTTT	CASSRGGVEKLFF
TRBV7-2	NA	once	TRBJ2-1	TGTGCCAGCAGCTTAGCCACCCTCAATGAGCAGTTCTTC	CASSLATLNEQFF
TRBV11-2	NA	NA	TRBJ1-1	TGTGCCAGCAGCCCACGGGGGAGCACTGAAGCTTTCTTT	CASSPRGSTEAFF
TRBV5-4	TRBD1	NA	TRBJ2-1	TGTGCCAGCCACCCCGGACAGGCGGTCTACAATGAGCAGTTCTTC	CASHPGQAVYNEQFF
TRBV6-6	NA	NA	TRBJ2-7	TGTGCCAGCAGTTACAATTCAGGGACTCAATACGAGCAGTACTTC	CASSYNSGTQYEQYF
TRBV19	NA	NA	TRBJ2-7	TGTGCCAGTAGTATAGATTCACACAGTACCTACGAGCAGTACTTC	CASSIDSHSTYEQYF
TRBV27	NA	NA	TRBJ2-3	TGTGCCAGCAGTTTAAAGCCGACCCTATCAGATACGCAGTATTTT	CASSLKPTLSDTQYF
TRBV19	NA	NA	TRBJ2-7	TGTGCCAGTAGTCTAACTAGCAGCCACGAGCAGTACTTC	CASSLTSSHEQYF
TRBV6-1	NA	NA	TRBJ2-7	TGTGCCAGCAGTGACCAGATTGAGCAGTACTTC	CASSDQIEQYF
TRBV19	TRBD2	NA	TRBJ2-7	TGTGCCAGTAGCCCGGGACTAGTCTACGAGCAGTACTTC	CASSPGLVYEQYF
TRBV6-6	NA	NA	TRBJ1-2	TGTGCCAGCAGTTACTCTCCGGGGTCGGCTAACTATGGCTACACCTTC	CASSYSPGSANYGYTF
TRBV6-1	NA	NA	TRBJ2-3	TGTGCCAGCAGTGAGAGCGTGGGTATAGGCACAGATACGCAGTATTTT	CASSESVGIGTDTQYF
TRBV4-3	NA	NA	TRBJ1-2	TGCGCCAGCAGCCAAGTGGGAGGGGTATTTTATGGCTACACCTTC	CASSQVGGVFYGYTF
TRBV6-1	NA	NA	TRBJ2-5	TGTGCCAGCAGTGACCTTGTCGGAGGGGAGACCCAGTACTTC	CASSDLVGGETQYF
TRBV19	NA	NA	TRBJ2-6	TGTGCCAGTAGTCCAGGGGGGAGCTCTGGGGCCAACGTCCTGACTTTC	CASSPGGSSGANVLTF
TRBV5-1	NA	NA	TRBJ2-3	TGCGCCAGCAGCTTGGATTCGGGAGGCACAGATACGCAGTATTTT	CASSLDSGGTDTQYF